This T cell receptor beta chain was captured by sequencing in a study of blood T cell repertoires in COVID-19. The CDR3 length is 12 residues. Deletions cut 6 bases from V and 4 bases from J, with 9 bases between. Per the germline V gene, CDR1 is KGHDR and CDR2 is SFDVKD. Authors' analysis steps: Nucleated cell counts were estimated from reference gene primer amplification. TCRdb keeps only in-frame clones here, not all; method: immunoSEQ multiplex PCR. V, J and clone size derive from that table, while D and trimming were established from the DNA sequence. Here the sample spans roughly 100,000 clones, roughly four fifths being singletons.

Sequenced input: peripheral blood. This clonotype originated in a woman in her seventies with acute or convalescent COVID-19. The chain couples TRBV24-1 to TRBJ2-7, with D possibly being TRBD2 (5 bases). The CDR3 here is CATSQSGYEQYF. The CDR3 DNA is TGTGCCACCAGTCAGTCGGGGTACGAGCAGTACTTC.